This note documents a single T cell receptor beta chain sequence. The target antigen is unknown. This sample was included in a study of cytomegalovirus exposure and HLA in healthy donors. The CDR3 is made up of 13 amino acids. Per the germline V gene, CDR1 is SGHRS and CDR2 is YFSETQ. V lost 0 bases, J lost 10 bases, and 13 bases lay in between. PCR primers comprised 60 Vbeta and 13 Jbeta primers. Using immunoSEQ multiplex PCR, the repertoire was profiled, and TCRdb retains in-frame clones only, with some absent. The profile shows 120,000 to 150,000 clones, roughly 64% of them singletons. Findings of the study overall: It was reported in a later analysis that an Asian-associated ancestry cluster showed fewer N-insertions than the 666-donor mean. Many donors carried some public TCRs, although rarity characterized most TCR sequences. In a later analysis, V- and J-gene trimming of beta chains associated with a DCLRE1C missense variant, replicated independently. Sequencing likely caused a cluster of highly shared sequence variants.

This clonotype was sampled from a woman aged 25-40 years in good health and CMV-seropositive. The V gene is TRBV5-1, the J gene TRBJ1-1, with D perhaps TRBD1 (5 bases). The material sequenced was PBMCs. CDR3 sequence reads: CASSLAGLGLAFF. The CDR3 DNA reads TGCGCCAGCAGCTTGGCAGGGTTGGGCTTAGCTTTCTTT. Together with reference TRBV5-1 and TRBJ1-1, the CDR3 gives the full variable domain: KAGVTQTPRYLIKTRGQQVTLSCSPISGHRSVSWYQQTPGQGLQFLFEYFSETQRNKGNFPGRFSGRQFSNSRSEMNVSTLELGDSALYLCASSLAGLGLAFFGQGTRLTVV.